Listed below are T cell receptor beta chains from one sample, sequenced in a study of T cell repertoires in cytomegalovirus infection. TCRdb passed the reads through MiXCR, listing each CDR3 protein once. The sample shows fewer than 350,000 distinct CDR3 sequences, about a sixth of them seen only once. Sequencing was done on a sample of PBMCs. These TCRs come from a human donor in good health (CMV status not recorded). Some clones in this sample may be carry-over from other donors' samples. Each CDR3 is given with its conserved first and last residue. A D gene is named only where the DNA matches it firmly. Rows may omit the clone size; those that give it use once, few, many or a size class.

CDR3nt: TGTGCCAGCAGCCAGGGACTAGCGGGGTTTGAGACCCAGTACTTC; CDR3aa: CASSQGLAGFETQYF; j_gene: TRBJ2-5; v_gene: TRBV7-2; abundance: many; d_gene: TRBD2
CDR3nt: TGTGCCAGCAGTCTCGGGGGAGGTAACTATAATTCACCCCTCCACTTT; CDR3aa: CASSLGGGNYNSPLHF; j_gene: TRBJ1-6; v_gene: TRBV4-2; abundance: many; d_gene: -
CDR3nt: TGCAGTGCTAGAGATCGGTCGGCGAGGGGGACCCAGTACTTC; CDR3aa: CSARDRSARGTQYF; j_gene: TRBJ2-5; v_gene: TRBV20-1; abundance: -; d_gene: -
CDR3nt: TGTGCCAGCAGTTTAAGCTACGGAAGCGGGGTAACTCGCGAGCAGTACTTC; CDR3aa: CASSLSYGSGVTREQYF; j_gene: TRBJ2-7; v_gene: TRBV28; abundance: -; d_gene: TRBD2
CDR3nt: TGTGCCAGCAGCTTCCTCGACGGAAACTATGGCTACACCTTC; CDR3aa: CASSFLDGNYGYTF; j_gene: TRBJ1-2; v_gene: TRBV7-2; abundance: few; d_gene: -
CDR3nt: TGCGCCAGCAGCTTGGGCTCAACAGGGGGCGGGACTGAAGCTTTCTTT; CDR3aa: CASSLGSTGGGTEAFF; j_gene: TRBJ1-1; v_gene: TRBV5-1; abundance: -; d_gene: TRBD1
CDR3nt: TGCGCCAGCAGCTGGAATGGCGGCATGAACACTGAAGCTTTCTTT; CDR3aa: CASSWNGGMNTEAFF; j_gene: TRBJ1-1; v_gene: TRBV5-1; abundance: -; d_gene: -
CDR3nt: TGTGCCAGCTCGACCTCAGCGGGTGAGCAGTACTTC; CDR3aa: CASSTSAGEQYF; j_gene: TRBJ2-7; v_gene: TRBV11-3; abundance: few; d_gene: -
CDR3nt: TGTGCCAGCAGCTTAGCGTCAGATTTCGGCTATGGCTACACCTTC; CDR3aa: CASSLASDFGYGYTF; j_gene: TRBJ1-2; v_gene: TRBV7-2; abundance: many; d_gene: -
CDR3nt: TGCAGTGCTAGAGATTACCGACTAGCGGGGGTTTCAGATACGCAGTATTTT; CDR3aa: CSARDYRLAGVSDTQYF; j_gene: TRBJ2-3; v_gene: TRBV20-1; abundance: -; d_gene: TRBD2
CDR3nt: TGCAGTGCTAGAAGAGGGAACACCGGGGAGCTGTTTTTT; CDR3aa: CSARRGNTGELFF; j_gene: TRBJ2-2; v_gene: TRBV20-1; abundance: -; d_gene: -
CDR3nt: TGTGCCAGCAGCTTAGCGGTCCAGAAAGGGCAACCCCTCCACTTT; CDR3aa: CASSLAVQKGQPLHF; j_gene: TRBJ1-6; v_gene: TRBV7-9; abundance: -; d_gene: -
CDR3nt: TGTGCCAGCAGTGATTTCGGAGGCCAGTACTTC; CDR3aa: CASSDFGGQYF; j_gene: TRBJ2-5; v_gene: TRBV2; abundance: -; d_gene: -
CDR3nt: TGTGCCAGCAGTTCTGCGGCCCAAGAGACCCAGTACTTC; CDR3aa: CASSSAAQETQYF; j_gene: TRBJ2-5; v_gene: TRBV28; abundance: few; d_gene: -
CDR3nt: TGCGCCAGCAGCAGAATAGCGGGGGCCAGCACAGATACGCAGTATTTT; CDR3aa: CASSRIAGASTDTQYF; j_gene: TRBJ2-3; v_gene: TRBV5-1; abundance: -; d_gene: TRBD2
CDR3nt: TGTGCCAGCAGCTCAAGAACCGGACAGGGTAGCAATCAGCCCCAGCATTTT; CDR3aa: CASSSRTGQGSNQPQHF; j_gene: TRBJ1-5; v_gene: TRBV7-2; abundance: many; d_gene: TRBD1
CDR3nt: TGTGCCACCGGACTAGCGGGGGGAACAGATACGCAGTATTTT; CDR3aa: CATGLAGGTDTQYF; j_gene: TRBJ2-3; v_gene: TRBV10-3; abundance: -; d_gene: TRBD2
CDR3nt: TGTGCCACCGGGGGGGATAGCAATCAGCCCCAGCATTTT; CDR3aa: CATGGDSNQPQHF; j_gene: TRBJ1-5; v_gene: TRBV24-1; abundance: many; d_gene: -
CDR3nt: TGCAGCCTAGGACAGGGGGTAAATCAGCCCCAGCATTTT; CDR3aa: CSLGQGVNQPQHF; j_gene: TRBJ1-5; v_gene: TRBV20-1; abundance: -; d_gene: TRBD1
CDR3nt: TGTGCCAGCAGCCCACTTGGACAGGGCGGTAATTCACCCCTCCACTTT; CDR3aa: CASSPLGQGGNSPLHF; j_gene: TRBJ1-6; v_gene: TRBV4-2; abundance: -; d_gene: TRBD1
CDR3nt: TGTGCCAGCAGTGAAAGAAGCCGGGGCACCTACGAGCAGTACTTC; CDR3aa: CASSERSRGTYEQYF; j_gene: TRBJ2-7; v_gene: TRBV2; abundance: -; d_gene: -
CDR3nt: TGTGCCAGCAGTCCCCCACAGGGGAACTACAATGAGCAGTTCTTC; CDR3aa: CASSPPQGNYNEQFF; j_gene: TRBJ2-1; v_gene: TRBV28; abundance: few; d_gene: TRBD1